Following are 20 T cell receptor beta chains from one sample sequenced in a study of CD8 T cells in ankylosing spondylitis. Broader study findings: There was a TCR beta motif, made of several highly homologous variants, that appeared characteristic of ankylosing spondylitis blood.

Antigens for these TCRs are unknown. TCRdb fed the 5' RACE reads into MiXCR, producing one record per CDR3 protein. The sample includes over 450,000 distinct CDR3 sequences, roughly 12% of them seen just once. The source material was blood, either unsorted or a sorted T cell fraction (not recorded which). Every receptor here comes from a male donor with ankylosing spondylitis.

The rearrangement uses TRBV29-1 and TRBJ2-1; maybe TRBD2 (6 bases). CDR1 SQVTM and CDR2 ANQGSEA come from the germline V gene. The ends were cut back, 6 bases at V and 4 bases at J, with 13 bases in the middle. This CDR3 is 13 amino acids long. The CDR3 protein is CSVGTAPYNEQFF. The CDR3 DNA is TGCAGCGTCGGGACTGCCCCATACAATGAGCAGTTCTTC.

This clonotype was seen repeatedly, ten times or more. This sequence joins TRBV5-5 and TRBJ2-5, with no clear D. CDR1 is SGHKS and CDR2 is YYEKEE in the germline V gene (reference sequence). V was shortened by 0 bases and J by 3 bases, with 6 bases between the two germline ends. The CDR3 has 13 residues. The CDR3 here is CASSLDVKETQYF. The CDR3 nucleotides are TGTGCCAGCAGCTTGGATGTAAAAGAGACCCAGTACTTC.

This clonotype was counted ten times or more. J is TRBJ2-1 and V is TRBV7-2; 11 positions match TRBD2. Germline V gene sequence: CDR1 SGHTA, CDR2 FQGNSA. The V and J ends lost 5 bases and 8 bases, in that order; junction bases with no gene match: 5. CDR3 length: 14 residues. In DNA form, the CDR3 reads TGTGCCAGCAGCATTCCGGGACTAGCGGATGAGCAGTTCTTC. Protein product: CASSIPGLADEQFF.

The V call is TRBV9, the J call TRBJ1-1; D ambiguous. Per the germline V gene, CDR1 is SGDLS and CDR2 is YYNGEE. Trimming took 2 bases from V and 5 from J, leaving 13 bases between them. This CDR3 has 14 amino acids. The CDR3, as DNA: TGTGCCAGCAGCGTCGACACTCTTGGGACTGAAGCTTTCTTT. Translating it yields CASSVDTLGTEAFF.

There are a few counts of this clonotype. V and J are TRBV14 and TRBJ2-1; D unclear. The ends were cut back, 7 bases at V and 3 bases at J, with 10 bases in the middle. The germline V gene encodes CDR1 SGHDN and CDR2 FVKESK. This CDR3 has 13 amino acids. The CDR3 spells CASNREFYNEQFF. The CDR3 region has the DNA TGTGCCAGCAACCGAGAGTTCTACAATGAGCAGTTCTTC.

The V call is TRBV2, the J call TRBJ2-5; weak D call: TRBD2 (6 bases). The CDR3 has 14 amino acids. Germline CDR1 and CDR2: SNHLY and FYNNEI. V lost 6 bases and J lost 4, with 15 bases in between. As DNA, the CDR3 is TGTGCCAGCAGGTTACTAGCACCAGGAGAGACCCAGTACTTC. Translated, it gives CASRLLAPGETQYF. Variable domain in full (rest from reference TRBV2 and TRBJ2-5): EPEVTQTPSHQVTQMGQEVILRCVPISNHLYFYWYRQILGQKVEFLVSFYNNEISEKSEIFDDQFSVERPDGSNFTLKIRSTKLEDSAMYFCASRLLAPGETQYFGPGTRLLVL.

This clonotype was recorded a few times. This rearrangement joins TRBV5-1 to TRBJ1-5; D may be TRBD1 (6 bases). Trimming took 1 base from V and 5 from J, leaving 10 bases between them. From germline, CDR1 is SGHRS and CDR2 YFSETQ. The length of the CDR3 is 14 residues. CDR3 protein: CASSLIGGDQPQHF. Here the CDR3 DNA reads TGCGCCAGCAGCTTGATCGGGGGCGATCAGCCCCAGCATTTT.

This clonotype was seen more than once but under ten times. This chain links TRBV5-4 with TRBJ2-1; a possible D gene is TRBD1 (6 bases). The germline gives CDR1 SGHNT, CDR2 YYREEE (reference sequence). This CDR3 has 16 residues. V was clipped by 0 bases and J by 2 bases, with 12 bases between them. Written as DNA, the CDR3 is TGTGCCAGCAGCTTGGTTGGGGGCTTAACCTACAATGAGCAGTTCTTC. Its protein is CASSLVGGLTYNEQFF.

The sample holds a few counts of this clonotype. V gene TRBV7-2 combines with J gene TRBJ1-1, with TRBD1 matching 8 bases. Germline CDR1 reads SGHTA; CDR2 reads FQGNSA. Unmatched junction bases numbered 9, after V lost 4 bases and J lost 8 bases. The CDR3 is made up of 14 amino acids. CDR3 sequence reads: CASSSQDRATEAFF. The CDR3 coding sequence is TGTGCCAGCAGCTCGCAGGACAGGGCGACAGAAGCTTTCTTT.

The chain couples TRBV5-1 to TRBJ2-7; TRBD1 aligns across 7 bases. Germline V gene sequence: CDR1 SGHRS, CDR2 YFSETQ. The J segment lost 2 bases and the V segment lost 9 bases, leaving 11 bases of the junction unmatched. The CDR3 is 14 amino acids. In DNA, the CDR3 is TGCGCCACCTCCCTAGGGACAGCAGCCTACGAGCAGTACTTC. This encodes CATSLGTAAYEQYF.

This chain links TRBV20-1 with TRBJ2-1, with D maybe TRBD2 (6 bases). The CDR3 loop spans 15 amino acids. Per the germline V gene, CDR1 is DFQATT and CDR2 is SNEGSKA (reference sequence). Trimming took 6 bases from V and 0 from J, leaving 15 bases between them. The CDR3 sequence is CSARQRASSYNEQFF. DNA for the CDR3: TGCAGTGCCCGGCAGCGGGCTAGCTCCTACAATGAGCAGTTCTTC.

This clonotype appeared a few times. The chain combines TRBV6-1 with TRBJ1-4; D unclear. The germline CDR1 and CDR2 sequences are MNHNS and SASEGT. Trimming pared 3 bases from V and 4 bases from J, leaving 6 bases between. CDR3 size: 13 residues. CDR3 DNA: TGTGCCAGCAGTGACAGATATAATGAAAAACTGTTTTTT. Residues: CASSDRYNEKLFF.

The CDR3 DNA sequence: TGTGCCAGCAGCCAAGATTCCCAGCCAGGGAAGCCCCAGCATTTT. Translated, it gives CASSQDSQPGKPQHF. The chain carries TRBV3-1 and TRBJ1-5; TRBD1 might be the D (5 bases). V lost 0 bases, J lost 8 bases, and 14 bases lay in between. This CDR3 is built from 15 residues. The germline gives CDR1 LGHDT, CDR2 YNNKEL (reference sequence).

The CDR3 DNA reads TGTGCCAGCAGCCGGGGAGTATCCTACAATGAGCAGTTCTTC. This translates into CASSRGVSYNEQFF. V gene TRBV7-2 combines with J gene TRBJ2-1; D may be TRBD2 (5 bases). The CDR3 sequence is 14 residues long. The V end was cut by 5 bases, the J end by 1 base, with 9 bases between. The V gene's germline CDR1 is SGHTA and CDR2 FQGNSA.

The rearrangement uses TRBV29-1 and TRBJ1-2, with TRBD1 identical over 9 bases. Trimming at V came to 6 bases and at J to 7 bases, leaving 6 bases not matched to a gene. Germline V CDR1 and CDR2: SQVTM, ANQGSEA. This CDR3 contains 12 residues. DNA of the CDR3: TGCAGCGTCGGGACAGGGATCGGTGGCTACACCTTC. It codes for CSVGTGIGGYTF.

This chain links TRBV3-1 with TRBJ2-2, with D possibly being TRBD2 (6 bases). This CDR3 spans 14 amino acids. CDR1 is LGHDT, CDR2 YNNKEL, per germline (reference sequence). Trimming cost V 4 bases and J 6 bases, with 12 bases left between them. Here the CDR3 reads CASSLRGSSGELFF. CDR3 nucleotides: TGTGCCAGCAGCCTCCGGGGGTCGTCCGGGGAGCTGTTTTTT.

DNA for the CDR3: TGTGCCAGCAGTTTAGAAACAGGGTTTTATCGGAATGAGCAGTTCTTC. Residues: CASSLETGFYRNEQFF. This chain links TRBV12-3 or TRBV12-4 with TRBJ2-1; perhaps TRBD1 as D (6 bases). The V gene lost 1 base and the J gene lost 7 bases, with 17 bases spanning the gap. This CDR3 has 16 amino acids.

V is TRBV29-1 and J is TRBJ2-1; possibly TRBD2 for D (6 bases). CDR3 length: 17 residues. Germline CDR1 and CDR2: SQVTM and ANQGSEA. Trimming pared 6 bases from V and 0 bases from J, leaving 21 bases between. For the CDR3, the DNA is TGCAGCGTAGTCCGAGCTGTTGGGGGGAGCTCCTACAATGAGCAGTTCTTC. The encoded protein is CSVVRAVGGSSYNEQFF.

The sample holds many counts of this clonotype. V gene TRBV12-3 or TRBV12-4 combines with J gene TRBJ1-3; D is uncertain. The V gene lost 7 bases and the J gene lost 2 bases, with 12 bases spanning the gap. The CDR3 covers 14 residues. The DNA for the CDR3 is TGTGCCAGCAATGCACAGCAAGCTGGAAACACCATATATTTT. Its protein is CASNAQQAGNTIYF.

This clonotype was counted a few times. CDR3 bases: TGCAGCGTTGAAGGTGGACACCCAAGGTACGAGCAGTACTTC. This sequence encodes CSVEGGHPRYEQYF. The chain recombines TRBV29-1 with TRBJ2-7; TRBD1 might be the D (5 bases). Per germline, CDR1 SQVTM and CDR2 ANQGSEA. V lost 1 base, J lost 4 bases, and 14 bases lay in between. The CDR3 length is 14 residues.